This TCR beta chain was sequenced in a study of control samples from healthy donors and cancer patients. In germline, CDR1 is SNHLY, CDR2 FYNNEI. This CDR3 spans 14 amino acids. V was trimmed by 8 bases and J by 0 bases, leaving 12 bases between them. This clone came up once. Using immunoSEQ multiplex PCR, the repertoire was profiled, and TCRdb retains in-frame clones only, with some absent. Of around 42,000 clones listed, approximately 94% are singletons. This TCR was recovered from a man aged 55 to 70 in good health. The chain employs TRBV2 and TRBJ2-3, with TRBD2 as a possible D gene (6 bases). The sample comprised blood. CDR3 DNA sequence: TGTGCCAGCGGGACTGACTCTAGCACAGATACGCAGTATTTT. Its translation is CASGTDSSTDTQYF. Filled out from reference TRBV2 and TRBJ2-3, the complete variable domain reads EPEVTQTPSHQVTQMGQEVILRCVPISNHLYFYWYRQILGQKVEFLVSFYNNEISEKSEIFDDQFSVERPDGSNFTLKIRSTKLEDSAMYFCASGTDSSTDTQYFGPGTRLTVL.